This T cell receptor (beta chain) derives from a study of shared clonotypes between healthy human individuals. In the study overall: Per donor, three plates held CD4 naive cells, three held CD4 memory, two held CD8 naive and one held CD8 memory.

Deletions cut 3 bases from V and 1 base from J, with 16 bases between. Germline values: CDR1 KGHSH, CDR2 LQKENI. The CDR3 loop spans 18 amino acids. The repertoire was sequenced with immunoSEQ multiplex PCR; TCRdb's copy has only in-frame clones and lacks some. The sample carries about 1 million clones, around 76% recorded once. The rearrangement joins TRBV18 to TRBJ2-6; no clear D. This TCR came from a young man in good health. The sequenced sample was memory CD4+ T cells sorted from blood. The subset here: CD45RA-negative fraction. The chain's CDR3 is CASSPDRVGWSGANVLTF. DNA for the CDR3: TGTGCCAGCTCACCCGATCGGGTAGGGTGGTCTGGGGCCAACGTCCTGACTTTC.